The 28 T cell receptor beta chains below all came from one sample that was sequenced in a study of cytomegalovirus exposure and HLA in healthy donors. It was with 60 Vbeta and 13 Jbeta primers that the PCR ran. The repertoire was sequenced with immunoSEQ multiplex PCR; TCRdb's copy has only in-frame clones and lacks some. The sample includes 150,000 to 180,000 clones, roughly three quarters of them seen just once. The sample taken for sequencing was PBMCs. All receptors derive from a man in his thirties or forties in good health and CMV-seropositive.

The chain carries TRBV11-2 and TRBJ1-3; tentatively, D is TRBD1 (5 bases). Trimming removed 8 bases from V and 5 bases from J, with 22 bases in between. CDR1 is SGHAT and CDR2 is FQNNGV in the germline V gene. The CDR3 is 16 residues long. The CDR3 loop is CASRLKAGTSRNTIYF. The CDR3 nucleotides are TGTGCCAGCCGGCTTAAGGCAGGGACTTCGAGAAACACCATATATTTT.

The rearrangement links TRBV5-1 to TRBJ1-2; 7 bases line up with TRBD1. CDR3 size: 14 residues. Trimming removed 4 bases from V and 5 bases from J; junction bases left unmatched: 8. The germline V gene encodes CDR1 SGHRS and CDR2 YFSETQ. The CDR3 DNA sequence: TGCGCCAGCAGCCAGCCGGGACAGCGATATGGCTACACCTTC. It encodes CASSQPGQRYGYTF. The variable domain in full, with the rest retrieved from reference TRBV5-1 and TRBJ1-2, is KAGVTQTPRYLIKTRGQQVTLSCSPISGHRSVSWYQQTPGQGLQFLFEYFSETQRNKGNFPGRFSGRQFSNSRSEMNVSTLELGDSALYLCASSQPGQRYGYTFGSGTRLTVV.

The rearrangement links TRBV2 to TRBJ2-7, with D perhaps TRBD1 (6 bases). The CDR3 contains 12 residues. The V gene lost 6 bases and the J gene lost 3 bases, with 9 bases spanning the gap. CDR1 SNHLY and CDR2 FYNNEI come from the germline V gene. The CDR3 region has the DNA TGTGCCAGCAGGAAGGGGGACTACGAGCAGTACTTC. This sequence encodes CASRKGDYEQYF.

The CDR3 loop reads CASSLMGAANEKLFF. CDR3 coding DNA: TGTGCCAGCAGCTTAATGGGAGCAGCTAATGAAAAACTGTTTTTT. The chain joins TRBV7-2 to TRBJ1-4; no reliable D call. CDR1 is SGHTA, CDR2 FQGNSA, per germline. V dropped 2 bases and J dropped 3 bases, with 10 bases sitting between them. CDR3 length: 15 amino acids.

The table lists this clone with a count of one. The CDR3 DNA reads as TGTGCCAGCAGTTTATGGCCCCCAGGGGATCAGCCCCAGCATTTT. Encoded protein: CASSLWPPGDQPQHF. This chain links TRBV27 with TRBJ1-5, with a tentative D call TRBD1 (6 bases). This CDR3 has 15 amino acids. Germline V lookup: CDR1 MNHEY, CDR2 SMNVEV (reference sequence). V lost 1 base to trimming and J lost 5 bases, with 12 bases between them.

This clone was seen once. This chain connects TRBV12-5 to TRBJ1-1; TRBD1 agrees at 9 bases. The V gene's germline CDR1 is LGHNT and CDR2 FRNRAP. V was clipped by 6 bases and J by 0 bases; unmatched bases: 5. The CDR3 length is 15 residues. The CDR3 nucleotides read TGTGCTAGTGGCCCGGGACAGGGCATGAACACTGAAGCTTTCTTT. Its protein is CASGPGQGMNTEAFF.

J is TRBJ1-5 and V is TRBV5-1; TRBD1 matches 9 bases. V lost 3 bases to trimming and J lost 8 bases; unmatched junction nucleotides: 6. CDR3 length: 14 residues. Germline assignment: CDR1 SGHRS and CDR2 YFSETQ. CDR3 nucleotides: TGCGCCAGCAGCTCGGGACAGGGAGGTGAGCCCCAGCATTTT. Residues: CASSSGQGGEPQHF.

The chain recombines TRBV5-4 with TRBJ2-7; 7 nucleotides agree with TRBD1. CDR1 SGHNT and CDR2 YYREEE come from the germline V gene (reference sequence). This CDR3 spans 12 amino acids. With V trimmed by 4 bases and J by 4 bases, 2 bases remained unmatched. DNA for the CDR3: TGTGCCAGCAGCATACAGGGGTACGAGCAGTACTTC. Its translation is CASSIQGYEQYF. Combining the CDR3 with reference TRBV5-4 and TRBJ2-7 gives the whole variable domain ETGVTQSPTHLIKTRGQQVTLRCSSQSGHNTVSWYQQALGQGPQFIFQYYREEENGRGNFPPRFSGLQFPNYSSELNVNALELDDSALYLCASSIQGYEQYFGPGTRLTVT.

As concerns this clone: One end of the junction fails to match germline, which may point to a read error. The rearrangement links TRBV4-3 to TRBJ1-2; 9 nucleotides align to TRBD1. Germline assignment: CDR1 LGHNA and CDR2 YSLEER. This CDR3 region has 14 residues. The CDR3 DNA reads as TGCGCCAGCAGCCTCGGGACAGGGATCTATGGCTACCCCTTC. It yields the protein CASSLGTGIYGYPF.

This chain connects TRBV5-6 to TRBJ2-7; 14 nucleotides align to TRBD2. V lost 4 bases to trimming and J lost 10 bases; unmatched junction nucleotides: 10. The CDR3 consists of 15 residues. CDR1 is SGHDT, CDR2 YYEEEE, per germline. CDR3 sequence (DNA): TGTGCCAGCAGCCTGACCGGGACTAGCGGGAGTGATCAGTACTTC. It specifies CASSLTGTSGSDQYF.

V and J are TRBV7-2 and TRBJ2-3; 9 bases fit TRBD2. V lost 4 bases, J lost 2 bases, and 7 bases stayed unmatched. The CDR3 has 16 amino acids. In germline, CDR1 is SGHTA, CDR2 FQGNSA. The CDR3 region is CASSYGAGGFTDTQYF. In DNA, the CDR3 is TGTGCCAGCAGCTACGGAGCGGGGGGCTTCACAGATACGCAGTATTTT. The full variable domain, completed using reference TRBV7-2 and TRBJ2-3, is GAGVSQSPSNKVTEKGKDVELRCDPISGHTALYWYRQSLGQGLEFLIYFQGNSAPDKSGLPSDRFSAERTGGSVSTLTIQRTQQEDSAVYLCASSYGAGGFTDTQYFGPGTRLTVL.

The chain joins TRBV19 to TRBJ1-2; TRBD1 matches at 7 bases. The V gene end was trimmed by 4 bases and the J gene end by 4 bases; junction bases not matched to a gene: 3. The CDR3 is 13 amino acids. Germline V lookup: CDR1 LNHDA, CDR2 SQIVND (reference sequence). CDR3 DNA: TGTGCCAGTAGTACACCAGGGGGCTATGGCTACACCTTC. As protein: CASSTPGGYGYTF.

A note on this clone: An end of the junction does not agree with germline; a read error may underlie this. This chain connects TRBV19 to TRBJ1-6; no definite D call. Looked up from germline, CDR1 is LNHDA and CDR2 is SQIVND (reference sequence). The CDR3 extends over 14 amino acids. CDR3 in DNA: TGTGCCAGCACAGCTAACTCCTATGATTCACCCCTCCACTTT. Translated, it gives CASTANSYDSPLHF.

A note on this clone: Other DNA sequences within the sample encode an identical CDR3. V gene TRBV18 combines with J gene TRBJ1-5; possibly TRBD1 for D (5 bases). Germline V gene lookup returns CDR1 KGHSH and CDR2 LQKENI. CDR3 length equals 14 residues. V was shortened by 3 bases and J by 0 bases, with 6 bases between the two germline ends. The CDR3 region is CASSPTDSNQPQHF. The CDR3 nucleotides read TGTGCCAGCTCACCGACAGATAGCAATCAGCCCCAGCATTTT.

J is TRBJ1-4 and V is TRBV5-1; D is undetermined. V was cut by 0 bases and J by 10 bases, with 16 bases left in between. The CDR3 is 15 residues long. CDR1 is SGHRS and CDR2 is YFSETQ in the germline V gene. The CDR3 DNA reads TGCGCCAGCAGCTTGGAAGCCACCAACGCCCCAAAACTGTTTTTT. Residues: CASSLEATNAPKLFF.

The V call is TRBV6-5, the J call TRBJ2-3, with 8 bases aligning to TRBD2. J gave up 4 bases and V 2 bases, and 2 bases lay outside the gene matches. Germline V gives CDR1 MNHEY, CDR2 SVGAGI. This CDR3 comprises 14 residues. The CDR3 nucleotides read TGTGCCAGCAGTTACGACGGGGGGGCAGATACGCAGTATTTT. Amino acids: CASSYDGGADTQYF.

This clone was seen a handful of times. This CDR3 reads CASSPGQGYEQYF. CDR3 nucleotide sequence: TGTGCCAGCAGCCCGGGACAGGGATACGAGCAGTACTTC. The J gene is TRBJ2-7, the V gene TRBV28; 9 bases map to TRBD1. This CDR3 is built from 13 residues. The germline gives CDR1 MDHEN, CDR2 SYDVKM. The V and J ends lost 6 bases and 4 bases, in that order; junction bases with no gene match: 4. The variable domain in full, completed from reference TRBV28 and TRBJ2-7, reads DVKVTQSSRYLVKRTGEKVFLECVQDMDHENMFWYRQDPGLGLRLIYFSYDVKMKEKGDIPEGYSVSREKKERFSLILESASTNQTSMYLCASSPGQGYEQYFGPGTRLTVT.

The chain employs TRBV4-2 and TRBJ1-1, with a tentative D call TRBD1 (5 bases). The V end was cut by 2 bases, the J end by 3 bases, with 10 bases between. This CDR3 region has 14 residues. Per the germline V gene, CDR1 is LGHNA and CDR2 is YNFKEQ. CDR3 region: CASSQKGGDTEAFF. CDR3 nucleotides: TGTGCCAGCAGCCAAAAAGGAGGGGACACTGAAGCTTTCTTT.

The count of this clone is one. V is TRBV7-8 and J is TRBJ1-3; possibly TRBD1 for D (5 bases). The CDR3 totals 15 residues. V lost 3 bases and J lost 4, with 13 bases in between. Germline-derived CDR1 and CDR2 are SGHVS and FQNEAQ. The CDR3 DNA follows: TGTGCCAGCAGCTTGAACGCCCCAGGGGGAAACACCATATATTTT. This translates into CASSLNAPGGNTIYF.

The rearrangement joins TRBV7-9 to TRBJ2-5, with D possibly TRBD2 on 6 matching bases. Germline CDR1 SEHNR, CDR2 FQNEAQ (reference sequence). The CDR3 spans 15 residues. Trimming pared 4 bases from V and 2 bases from J, leaving 14 bases between. CDR3 bases: TGTGCCAGCAGCTCCGTGGGAGGAATGCAAGAGACCCAGTACTTC. Its translation: CASSSVGGMQETQYF.

This clone was counted between two and nine times. V usage is TRBV7-2 and J usage is TRBJ2-7; 11 bases map to TRBD2. The germline V gene has CDR1 SGHTA and CDR2 FQGNSA. This CDR3 is built from 17 residues. The J segment lost 1 base and the V segment lost 2 bases, leaving 7 bases of the junction unmatched. In nucleotides, the CDR3 is TGTGCCAGCAGCTTACTCCGTCTAGCGGGGGGATCCTACGAGCAGTACTTC. The encoded protein is CASSLLRLAGGSYEQYF.

This clone was seen only a few times. The V call is TRBV11-2, the J call TRBJ2-7; TRBD2 matches at 12 bases. The CDR3 has 14 residues. The V gene's germline CDR1 is SGHAT and CDR2 FQNNGV. The V and J ends lost 5 bases and 7 bases, in that order; junction bases with no gene match: 6. The CDR3: CASSTSGGMGEQYF. For the CDR3, the DNA is TGTGCCAGCAGCACTAGCGGGGGGATGGGGGAGCAGTACTTC.

This clone is medium-sized (0.01 to 0.1%) by share. This chain links TRBV11-3 with TRBJ2-7; D is ambiguous. Germline-derived CDR1 and CDR2 are SGHNT and YENEEA. Trimming took 5 bases from V and 0 from J, leaving 14 bases between them. This CDR3 is built from 15 residues. CDR3 sequence reads: CASSAGVLDSYEQYF. CDR3 nucleotide sequence: TGTGCCAGCAGCGCTGGAGTCTTAGACTCCTACGAGCAGTACTTC.

The chain is built from TRBV7-2 and TRBJ2-7; D is unclear. From germline, CDR1 is SGHTA and CDR2 FQGNSA. The CDR3 runs 15 residues. Trimming left V 5 bases short and J 2 bases short, with 16 bases between. CDR3 sequence reads: CASSPSFAVTYEQYF. The CDR3 DNA reads as TGTGCCAGCAGCCCCTCGTTCGCGGTAACCTACGAGCAGTACTTC.

With respect to this clone: Other nucleotide sequences in the sample specify the same CDR3. The V gene is TRBV10-3, the J gene TRBJ1-1; weak D call: TRBD1 (5 bases). The CDR3 length is 14 residues. V gave up 2 bases and J gave up 5 bases, with 12 bases separating them. Germline V gene sequence: CDR1 ENHRY, CDR2 SYGVKD. CDR3 bases: TGTGCCATCAGTGAGGGGCGCCGGGGGACTGAAGCTTTCTTT. Its protein product is CAISEGRRGTEAFF.

The gene calls are TRBV4-1 and TRBJ1-5, with D unresolved. Trimming stripped 4 bases from V and 2 bases from J, with 9 bases between. CDR1 MGHRA and CDR2 YSYEKL come from the germline V gene. The CDR3 extends over 14 amino acids. The chain's CDR3 is CASSPTGGNQPQHF. Written as DNA, the CDR3 is TGCGCCAGCAGCCCCACCGGGGGCAATCAGCCCCAGCATTTT.

The chain combines TRBV4-3 with TRBJ2-1; D is perhaps TRBD2 (7 bases). The V end lost 4 bases, the J end lost 4 bases, and 14 bases lay between the germline ends. This CDR3 has 15 amino acids. Germline CDR1 is LGHNA and CDR2 is YSLEER. The CDR3 here is CASSRGGGSYNEQFF. CDR3 nucleotide sequence: TGCGCCAGCAGCCGTGGGGGGGGCTCATACAATGAGCAGTTCTTC.

This clone came up once. The DNA for the CDR3 is TGTGCCAGCAGCTGGGGACAGGGAGTTAATTACGAGCAGTACTTC. Amino acids: CASSWGQGVNYEQYF. The rearrangement joins TRBV5-6 to TRBJ2-7; 9 nucleotides match TRBD1. Germline values: CDR1 SGHDT, CDR2 YYEEEE. J gave up 4 bases and V 3 bases, and 8 bases lay outside the gene matches. This CDR3 has 15 residues.